This is a list of T cell receptor beta chains from one sample in a study of T cell repertoires in cytomegalovirus infection. TCRdb passed the reads through MiXCR, listing each CDR3 protein once. The sample gives under 150,000 distinct CDR3 sequences, almost 9% of which show up once; about 9.4% is in the top ten. What was sequenced was PBMCs. These receptors all stem from a human donor in good health (CMV status not recorded). Some clones in this sample may be carry-over from other donors' samples. Each CDR3 is given with its conserved first and last residue. Each record gives: J gene, V gene, D gene, CDR3 protein. D genes are given only for firm matches.

TRBJ2-1 | TRBV19 | TRBD1 | CASSQLPGQGYNEQFF
TRBJ2-5 | TRBV5-1 | - | CASSWGRPQETQYF
TRBJ1-2 | TRBV7-2 | TRBD1 | CASTPRGLGSGYTF
TRBJ2-1 | TRBV29-1 | TRBD1 | CSVARDRGDEQFF
TRBJ2-7 | TRBV6-5 | TRBD1 | CASSPGTGTDEQYF
TRBJ1-5 | TRBV10-3 | TRBD1 | CAISGTGDGNQPQHF
TRBJ2-7 | TRBV5-1 | TRBD1 | CASSSGQDEQYF
TRBJ1-1 | TRBV7-6 | - | CASSAISGASGGTEAFF
TRBJ2-7 | TRBV28 | - | CASTPSGQPYEQYF
TRBJ2-5 | TRBV7-2 | TRBD2 | CASSLGLSAGGIQETQYF
TRBJ2-3 | TRBV20-1 | TRBD2 | CSASPRLRGGTDTQYF
TRBJ1-4 | TRBV30 | - | CAWMGQEGTNEKLFF
TRBJ2-7 | TRBV4-1 | TRBD2 | CASSPGRGGRYEQYF
TRBJ2-1 | TRBV19 | - | CASTAGIYNEQFF
TRBJ1-4 | TRBV5-1 | TRBD1 | CASTLWGTGGEKLFF
TRBJ2-3 | TRBV2 | TRBD2 | CASRSSGGQYF
TRBJ2-2 | TRBV20-1 | - | CSARDSGEEAGELFF
TRBJ2-4 | TRBV28 | TRBD1 | CASSINGQVLAKNIQYF
TRBJ1-6 | TRBV25-1 | - | CASRRGTDSPLHF
TRBJ2-5 | TRBV5-4 | TRBD2 | CASSYGLAGAETQYF
TRBJ2-7 | TRBV7-9 | - | CASSLIESEQYF
TRBJ2-1 | TRBV2 | TRBD1 | CASIQQGARNEQFF
TRBJ2-5 | TRBV7-2 | - | CASTRSATQYF
TRBJ2-5 | TRBV12-3/TRBV12-4 | - | CASNTGRRETQYF
TRBJ2-1 | TRBV6-2/TRBV6-3 | - | CAGSGSLYNEQFF
TRBJ1-1 | TRBV29-1 | - | CSVGLVNTEAFF
TRBJ1-1 | TRBV2 | - | CASSLTKGYTEAFF
TRBJ1-2 | TRBV20-1 | TRBD1 | CSAMLGTGIDGYTF
TRBJ1-2 | TRBV6-5 | TRBD1 | CASSQRTGGDGYTF
TRBJ1-2 | TRBV7-9 | TRBD1 | CASSATGGEDYGYTF
TRBJ2-1 | TRBV11-1 | TRBD2 | CASSFRLAGGLDEQFF
TRBJ1-2 | TRBV7-9 | TRBD1 | CASSLDRGSGYTF
TRBJ1-5 | TRBV12-3/TRBV12-4 | - | CASSLGRRASNQPQHF
TRBJ2-2 | TRBV29-1 | - | CSAGHNTGELFF
TRBJ2-1 | TRBV7-9 | TRBD2 | CASSPRSAGEEQFF
TRBJ1-4 | TRBV25-1 | - | CASRTRVPNEKLFF
TRBJ2-3 | TRBV7-6 | - | CASSLTRVRTDTQYF
TRBJ1-2 | TRBV12-3/TRBV12-4 | - | CASSLAQDGYTF
TRBJ1-5 | TRBV19 | - | CASSIEAIGGQPQHF
TRBJ2-1 | TRBV20-1 | TRBD2 | CSARDPRGTGDEQFF
TRBJ2-1 | TRBV11-3 | TRBD2 | CASSAGLAGPYNEQFF
TRBJ1-2 | TRBV7-9 | - | CASSRLQGPGYTF
TRBJ2-1 | TRBV3-1 | - | CASSQDTQNANEQFF
TRBJ2-5 | TRBV6-5 | TRBD2 | CASSYWAGGGGETQYF
TRBJ1-5 | TRBV19 | - | CASSFSPLEVGQPQHF
TRBJ1-5 | TRBV30 | - | CAWGSGANQPQHF
TRBJ1-1 | TRBV3-1 | - | CASSQVGRGNTEPFF
TRBJ1-2 | TRBV20-1 | - | CSAQTLDGGGDTF
TRBJ2-1 | TRBV7-8 | - | CASSLEDRIYNEQFF
TRBJ1-2 | TRBV9 | TRBD1 | CASNARTGGRGYTF
TRBJ1-6 | TRBV7-2 | TRBD1 | CASSFGTGGSPLHF
TRBJ1-5 | TRBV7-3 | TRBD1 | CASSRDRDQPQHF